These T cell receptor beta chains were read from a single sample in a study of beta chain features in type 1 diabetes. Some clones are missing from TCRdb's copy, which holds only in-frame ones; the method was immunoSEQ multiplex PCR. The sample contains a few hundred thousand clones, over 9.5% of which appear only once. The sample taken for sequencing was naive CD4+ T cells from blood. These receptors were collected from a man younger than 35 in good health. CDR3s include the opening cysteine and the closing phenylalanine or tryptophan.

j_gene | v_gene | CDR3aa
TRBJ2-1 | TRBV7-3 | CASSARDEQFF
TRBJ1-4 | TRBV7-2 | CASSPPGRANEKLFF
TRBJ1-1 | TRBV4-3 | CASSRGAQLNTEAFF
TRBJ2-1 | TRBV5-4 | CASSLLLTLGNEQFF
TRBJ2-7 | TRBV5-1 | CASSLWGQREYEQYF
TRBJ2-7 | TRBV6-5 | CASSYSRYLREQYF
TRBJ1-3 | TRBV28 | CASRKKQGLNTIYF
TRBJ2-1 | TRBV7-9 | CASSLSPSSGRRNEQFF
TRBJ1-1 | TRBV5-1 | CASSPGGGTEAFF
TRBJ2-7 | TRBV6-4 | CASSARTGYEQYF
TRBJ2-1 | TRBV18 | CASSRATGLNNEQFF
TRBJ2-3 | TRBV7-8 | CASSFRSGGNTDTQYF
TRBJ1-2 | TRBV25-1 | CASTEQGYGYTF
TRBJ2-7 | TRBV18 | CASSQTGTGGFNEQYF
TRBJ2-3 | TRBV6-5 | CASSYVGPDTQYF
TRBJ1-1 | TRBV30 | CAWRGQWNTEAFF
TRBJ1-4 | TRBV29-1 | CSVGPGYVANEKLFF
TRBJ2-2 | TRBV19 | CASSPGVGTGELFF
TRBJ2-1 | TRBV29-1 | CSVVGGTGGRGNEQFF
TRBJ2-1 | TRBV30 | CASSAGPAYNEQFF
TRBJ2-5 | TRBV19 | CASSAKGTGPETQYF
TRBJ1-1 | TRBV25-1 | CASSPRDRGPQNTEAFF
TRBJ2-6 | TRBV9 | CASSGHRRQSSGANVLTF
TRBJ2-7 | TRBV19 | CASSISGAYEQYF
TRBJ2-7 | TRBV28 | CASSFPGEHEQYF
TRBJ1-2 | TRBV28 | CASSNRDRPNYGYTF
TRBJ2-7 | TRBV5-8 | CASSFVPGEQYF
TRBJ1-1 | TRBV20-1 | CSAQGVTEAFF
TRBJ1-4 | TRBV29-1 | CSAKSTTNEKLFF
TRBJ1-1 | TRBV28 | CASIGQLNTEAFF
TRBJ2-7 | TRBV7-2 | CASSRTGYEQYF
TRBJ1-1 | TRBV28 | CASTLLNTEAFF
TRBJ2-7 | TRBV7-9 | CASSLVPWTSGVFEQYF
TRBJ2-3 | TRBV18 | CASSPPGGTDTQYF
TRBJ2-2 | TRBV6-4 | CASSRENTGELFF
TRBJ2-5 | TRBV5-6 | CASSLSGSEGGKTQYF
TRBJ2-4 | TRBV30 | CAWRNSGSLNIQYF
TRBJ2-3 | TRBV11-2 | CASNRLAGDTDTQYF
TRBJ1-2 | TRBV25-1 | CASSAWAGGREADGYTF
TRBJ2-5 | TRBV2 | CASTRGIGETQYF
TRBJ2-7 | TRBV28 | CASLGTTYEQYF